This TCR beta chain was captured in a study of blood T cells in healthy people across ages (dated by TCRdb to 2013 to 2016). Some background on the complete study: Template switching captured roughly one uniquely barcoded TCR beta cDNA molecule per two T cells in model experiments. Using deep sequencing normalized with unique cDNA molecular identifiers, the study measured how TCR beta repertoire diversity changes with age. The donors were divided into four age groups: young (average around 16 years), middle-aged (over 35), aged (about 61) and long-lived (about 80). Two additional independent replicas of 1 million unique cDNA reads from the same blood draw were analyzed for two donors (one aged 18 to 30 and one aged 80 or older).

Library preparation was by 5' RACE. Sequencing used an Illumina HiSeq 2500. A second PCR of roughly 7 to 12 cycles was run with a J-beta primer mix and a sample-barcoded 5' primer. Each TCR beta cDNA molecule received a unique molecular identifier from a template-switch 5' adaptor carrying 12 random nucleotides. Each sample yielded at least 3 million CDR3-containing paired-end reads. The Mint cDNA synthesis kit, primed by a TRBC-specific oligonucleotide, was used to synthesize first-strand cDNA from all RNA. Following uracil-DNA glycosylase treatment, a first 18-cycle PCR with universal primers M1SS and BC2_uni_R was performed on all cDNA. Per the original workflow: Each sample was normalized by randomly selecting 1 million high-quality reads, each carrying a distinct molecular identifier. Instead of being binned into consensus sequences, reads that shared molecular identifiers were thrown out. CDR3 identification, clonotype clustering and error correction used MiTCR with a Q25 quality threshold and the strictest error-elimination algorithm. Lower-bound total TCR beta diversity was estimated with a nonparametric unseen species model using Euler transformation. The public reads were reprocessed in TCRdb via fastp at Q25 and MiXCR, keeping in-frame beta chains. Duplicate CDR3 protein sequences are folded into a single record with the most common DNA and genes. Clone size and V and J calls follow TCRdb, not the original study. The sample data list about 780,000 distinct CDR3 sequences, and 20% to 30% of these were observed just once. The leading ten clones occupy 3% of the sample.

Overall study outcomes, separate from this receptor: Bulk unsorted PBMC profiling prevented conclusive comparison of naive and antigen-experienced compartments. The CMV infection status of donors was not known, potentially confounding age-related changes in expanded clonotypes. The percentage of naive T cells measured by flow cytometry correlated strongly with observed TCR beta diversity. As age increased, observed TCR beta diversity per million T cells dropped in a roughly linear way, and a significant reduction was already evident by age 40. Estimates of total diversity from one million sequenced T cells were regarded as lower bounds and underestimates. Compared with the aged group, the long-lived group had more naive CD4+ T cells, fewer expanded clones and increased TCR diversity, a pattern suggesting age selection.

The roughly 39 donors, aged about 6 to 95 years, were systemically healthy Caucasian individuals from Russia. Approximately 9.3 milliliters of peripheral blood were drawn from each donor into EDTA-treated Vacutainer tubes. Ficoll-Paque density-gradient centrifugation was used to isolate PBMCs, with at least 6.5 million obtained per sample. Trizol reagent was used to extract total RNA from PBMCs, with at least 6 micrograms per sample. Naive CD45RAhigh/CD27high T cell percentages were measured by flow cytometry on a PBMC aliquot from every donor. About this clonotype: It has no known antigen specificity. No per-base quality is available; no much larger clone lies one base away.

From the germline V gene (reference sequence), CDR1 is MNHEY and CDR2 is SMNVEV. Spanning cysteine to phenylalanine, the CDR3 consists of 14 amino acids. The kept DNA is CDR3 alone, 42 bases in frame from the first base. Germline trimming amounts to 6 bases on V and 9 bases on J, with 8 as the count of junction bases outside the gene matches. A further study also used this sample, focusing on T cells of mothers and their children. The second study's authors report: The donors were nine systemically healthy Caucasian individuals, made up of three mothers and their six children. cDNA synthesis consumed the entire amount of extracted RNA, loaded at approximately 1.6 ug RNA in each 15 ul reaction. Sample barcodes and 2-4 random nucleotides were added via the M1S primer in the second PCR. Each mother yielded over 8.5 million TCR beta CDR3 reads and each child 2.5 million to 3 million reads. In both related and unrelated pairs, thymic selection shapes the output of TCR recombination in a similar way, with inherited differences having only a minor effect. Related mother-child pairs always showed normalized repertoire overlap that was slightly higher than in unrelated mother-child pairs, though the difference was never significant. No persistent microchimeric T cell clones were found, with a detection sensitivity of 85 to 100 clones per million clonotypes. The study used deep NGS to compare TCR beta repertoires of mothers and children, seeking features distinguishing related mother-child pairs from unrelated individuals. On average, the children were roughly 11 +/- 4 years old, while the mothers were about 40 +/- 4 years old. After adapter ligation was performed with NEBNext reagents, the libraries were sequenced on an Illumina HiSeq 2000 with 100+100 nt paired-end reads. Mother and child libraries were prepared a month apart and sequenced in separate runs to prevent cross-contamination. For each donor, somewhere between roughly 450,000 and 2,200,000 distinct TCR beta clonotypes were identified. Naive TCR beta clonotypes were estimated from low-frequency clonotypes matched to each donor's FACS-determined naive share, without sorting.

The V gene is TRBV27 and the J gene is TRBJ1-6; 7 bases in the junction line up with TRBD1. The source material was blood. The clonotype was recovered from a boy under 18 in good health. The sequenced DNA is TGTGCCAGCAGCCCGACAGGGTCGCGTTCACCCCTCCACTTT. Its protein is CASSPTGSRSPLHF.